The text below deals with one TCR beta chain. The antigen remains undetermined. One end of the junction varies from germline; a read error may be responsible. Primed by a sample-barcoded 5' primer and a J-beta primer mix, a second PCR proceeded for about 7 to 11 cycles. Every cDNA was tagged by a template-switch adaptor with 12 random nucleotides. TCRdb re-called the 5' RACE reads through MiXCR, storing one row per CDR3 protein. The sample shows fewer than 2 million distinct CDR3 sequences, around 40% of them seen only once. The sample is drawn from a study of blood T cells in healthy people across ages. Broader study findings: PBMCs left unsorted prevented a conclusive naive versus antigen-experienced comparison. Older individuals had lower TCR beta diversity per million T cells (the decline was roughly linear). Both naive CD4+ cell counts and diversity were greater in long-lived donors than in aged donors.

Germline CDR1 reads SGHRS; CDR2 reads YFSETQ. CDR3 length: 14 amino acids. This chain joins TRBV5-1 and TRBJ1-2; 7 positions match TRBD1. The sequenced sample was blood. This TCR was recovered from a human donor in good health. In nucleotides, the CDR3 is TGCGCCAACAGCTCTGACAGGGTGGCCTATGGCTACACCTTC. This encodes CANSSDRVAYGYTF.